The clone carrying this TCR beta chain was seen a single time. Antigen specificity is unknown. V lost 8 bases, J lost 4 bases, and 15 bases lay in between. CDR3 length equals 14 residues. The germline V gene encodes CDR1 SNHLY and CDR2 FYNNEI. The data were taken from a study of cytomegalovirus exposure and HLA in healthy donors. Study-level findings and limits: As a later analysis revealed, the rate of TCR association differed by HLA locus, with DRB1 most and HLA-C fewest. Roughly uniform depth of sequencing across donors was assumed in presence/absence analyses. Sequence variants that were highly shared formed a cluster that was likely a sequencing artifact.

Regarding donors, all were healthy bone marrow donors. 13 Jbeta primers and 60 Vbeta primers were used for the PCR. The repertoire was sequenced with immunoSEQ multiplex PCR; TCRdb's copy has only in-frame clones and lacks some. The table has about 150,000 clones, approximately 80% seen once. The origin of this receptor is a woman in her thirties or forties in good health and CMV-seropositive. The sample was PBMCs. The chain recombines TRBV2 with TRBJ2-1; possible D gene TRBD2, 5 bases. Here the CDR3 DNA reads TGTGCCAGCCAGGAGTTCGGGGATTACAATGAGCAGTTCTTC. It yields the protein CASQEFGDYNEQFF.